Sequencing of this T cell receptor (beta chain) was carried out in a study of blood T cell repertoires in COVID-19. Germline assignment: CDR1 SGHVS and CDR2 FQNEAQ. CDR3 size: 14 residues. J lost 5 bases, V lost 6 bases, and 5 bases had no gene match. Authors' processing steps: By means of reference gene primer amplification, nucleated cell counts were estimated. Assay used: immunoSEQ multiplex PCR; TCRdb lists only in-frame clones, some missing. D and trimming were read from the DNA, whereas the V and J calls and clone size are those reported in that table. The sample records 190,000 or so clones, around nine tenths being singletons.

The material sequenced was peripheral blood. This sequence was found in a woman aged 18-35 years who had recovered from COVID-19. V gene TRBV7-8 combines with J gene TRBJ2-1; TRBD1 aligns across 9 bases. This chain's CDR3 is CASRTGTGNNEQFF. The DNA for the CDR3 is TGTGCCAGCAGAACCGGGACAGGGAACAATGAGCAGTTCTTC.